This T cell receptor (beta chain) comes out of a study of blood T cell repertoires in COVID-19. Study as a whole: The samples span acute and convalescent COVID-19 from the United States, Italy and Spain. The analysed material was cDNA or gDNA that came from T cells, B-cell-depleted T cells, or PBMCs.

Per the study methods: Reference gene primer amplification in the assay estimated nucleated cell counts. Assay used: immunoSEQ multiplex PCR; TCRdb lists only in-frame clones, some missing. The DNA gave D and trimming, while V, J and clone size come from that table. The sample consists of under 100,000 clones, approximately 80% of them appearing once. Sequenced material: peripheral blood. The sequence derives from a woman in her seventies with acute or convalescent COVID-19.

In nucleotides, the CDR3 is TGTGCCAGCAGCCCTCAGGGGGCGGCCTATTCACCCCTCCACTTT. Its translation is CASSPQGAAYSPLHF. The genes are TRBV14 and TRBJ1-6, with 8 bases identical to TRBD1. V was clipped by 4 bases and J by 8 bases; unmatched bases: 7. The CDR3 covers 15 residues. In germline, CDR1 is SGHDN, CDR2 FVKESK.